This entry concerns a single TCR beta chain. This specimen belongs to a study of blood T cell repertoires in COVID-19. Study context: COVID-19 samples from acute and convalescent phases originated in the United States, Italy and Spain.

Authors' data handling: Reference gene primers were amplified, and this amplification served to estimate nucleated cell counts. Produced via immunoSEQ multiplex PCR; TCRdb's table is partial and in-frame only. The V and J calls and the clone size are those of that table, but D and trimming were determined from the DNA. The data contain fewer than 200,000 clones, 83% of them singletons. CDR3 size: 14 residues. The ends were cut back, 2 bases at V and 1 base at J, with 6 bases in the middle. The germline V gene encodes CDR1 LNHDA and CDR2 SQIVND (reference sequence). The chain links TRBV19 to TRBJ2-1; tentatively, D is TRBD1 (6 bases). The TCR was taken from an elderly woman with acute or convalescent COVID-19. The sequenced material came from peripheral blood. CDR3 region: CASSITGSYNEQFF. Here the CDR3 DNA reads TGTGCCAGTAGTATAACAGGGTCCTACAATGAGCAGTTCTTC.